This T cell receptor (beta chain) was recovered during a study of shared clonotypes between healthy human individuals. Across the study: Those who served as donors were a couple of women and three men between the ages of 18 and 49.

It was at deep level that the assay was run. Here immunoSEQ multiplex PCR was the method, and the copy in TCRdb shows in-frame clones only, minus some. The table lists millions of clones, 85% to 95% of them singletons. The CDR3 covers 13 residues. Germline CDR1 and CDR2: SNHLY and FYNNEI. V lost 6 bases and J lost 1, with 9 bases in between. The sequence was collected from a young man in good health. J is TRBJ1-1 and V is TRBV2; D unclear. Sequencing was done on a sample of naive CD4+ T cells sorted from blood. Subset here: CD45RA+ positively selected. CDR3 in amino acids: CASRRFSNTEAFF. In DNA form, the CDR3 reads TGTGCCAGCAGAAGGTTCTCGAACACTGAAGCTTTCTTT.